The 30 T cell receptor beta chains listed next were all sequenced from one sample in a study of blood T cell repertoires in COVID-19. Sequencing used immunoSEQ multiplex PCR; TCRdb keeps in-frame clones, though not all of them. The sample shows 150,000 to 200,000 clones, 65% to 90% of them seen only once. Sequencing was carried out using peripheral blood. Source of these receptors: a man aged 55 to 70 with acute or convalescent COVID-19.

The rearrangement joins TRBV9 to TRBJ2-4; 7 bases line up with TRBD1. Germline V gene lookup returns CDR1 SGDLS and CDR2 YYNGEE. The CDR3 has 18 residues. V trimming: 3 bases; J trimming: 3 bases; junction bases outside the gene matches: 15. CDR3 protein: CASSAWDSPPGDKNIQYF. Written as DNA, the CDR3 is TGTGCCAGCAGCGCCTGGGACAGCCCCCCAGGAGACAAAAACATTCAGTACTTC.

V and J are TRBV5-1 and TRBJ1-5, with TRBD1 matching 11 bases. CDR1 and CDR2 from the germline V gene are SGHRS and YFSETQ. This CDR3 spans 15 amino acids. The J segment lost 8 bases and the V segment lost 4 bases, leaving 8 bases of the junction unmatched. CDR3 sequence reads: CASSAGQGDVEPQHF. The CDR3 bases are TGCGCCAGCAGCGCGGGACAGGGGGATGTGGAGCCCCAGCATTTT.

In this sample, this clone turned up once. The chain combines TRBV30 with TRBJ2-5; D perhaps matches TRBD2 (6 bases). The CDR3 runs to 13 residues. The germline gives CDR1 GTSNPN, CDR2 SVGIG (reference sequence). V was trimmed by 0 bases and J by 3 bases, leaving 8 bases between them. The CDR3 region is CAWSVVAEETQYF. The CDR3 coding sequence is TGTGCCTGGAGTGTGGTAGCGGAAGAGACCCAGTACTTC.

In DNA, the CDR3 is TGTGCCAGCAGCTTGGGGCAGGCGTTGGCTGGTGGCTACACCTTC. It encodes CASSLGQALAGGYTF. The chain combines TRBV7-2 with TRBJ1-2; TRBD1 is a possible D gene (5 bases). CDR1 and CDR2 from the germline V gene are SGHTA and FQGNSA. V lost 3 bases and J 7 bases, leaving 18 bases between the germline ends. CDR3 length equals 15 residues.

This sequence joins TRBV7-8 and TRBJ2-1, with TRBD2 matching 7 bases. Unmatched junction bases numbered 16, after V lost 5 bases and J lost 15 bases. The CDR3 consists of 14 residues. Germline V gene lookup returns CDR1 SGHVS and CDR2 FQNEAQ. CDR3 residues: CASSITRTSWGRFF. The CDR3 bases are TGTGCCAGCAGCATCACCAGGACTAGTTGGGGTCGGTTCTTC.

The chain has TRBV10-3 and TRBJ2-7; D call uncertain. Germline values: CDR1 ENHRY, CDR2 SYGVKD. Trimming took 2 bases from V and 6 from J, leaving 8 bases between them. The CDR3 extends over 12 amino acids. The CDR3 sequence is CAISETLPEQYF. For the CDR3, the DNA is TGTGCCATCAGTGAGACATTACCCGAGCAGTACTTC.

Points on this clone: A junction end diverges from the germline sequence, so it may reflect a read error. This rearrangement joins TRBV19 to TRBJ1-1; D is possibly TRBD1 (5 bases). Germline V lookup: CDR1 LNHDA, CDR2 SQIVND (reference sequence). This CDR3 contains 13 residues. The CDR3, as DNA: TGTGCCAGTAGATTCGGGGGGAACCCTGAAGCTTTCTTT. Its translation is CASRFGGNPEAFF.

Here the CDR3 reads CASSFSSSDEAFF. DNA of the CDR3: TGTGCCAGCAGTTTTTCCTCTTCAGATGAAGCTTTCTTT. This chain connects TRBV12-3 or TRBV12-4 to TRBJ1-1; unclear D gene. The germline V and J ends were trimmed by 3 bases and 7 bases, with 12 bases remaining between them. This CDR3 has 13 amino acids.

J is TRBJ2-7 and V is TRBV4-2; TRBD1 aligns across 9 bases. CDR1 and CDR2 from the germline V gene are LGHNA and YNFKEQ. Losses at the gene ends were 4 bases for V and 6 bases for J; bases not matched to a gene: 13. CDR3 length equals 16 residues. The CDR3 coding sequence is TGTGCCAGCAGCCCCCAAGCGACAGGGACAGGGTTCGAGCAGTACTTC. This codes for CASSPQATGTGFEQYF.

This clone was observed once. The chain is built from TRBV2 and TRBJ1-4, with a weak D call TRBD1 (5 bases). Looked up from germline, CDR1 is SNHLY and CDR2 is FYNNEI. CDR3 length equals 13 residues. V lost 7 bases and J lost 4, with 10 bases in between. The CDR3 loop reads CASTRGLNEKLFF. The DNA for the CDR3 is TGTGCCAGCACAAGGGGACTTAATGAAAAACTGTTTTTT.

V and J are TRBV5-1 and TRBJ2-1; 8 bases fit TRBD1. From germline, CDR1 is SGHRS and CDR2 YFSETQ. V lost 4 bases to trimming and J lost 5 bases; unmatched junction nucleotides: 5. The CDR3 sequence is 14 residues long. CDR3 region: CASSRDRPNNEQFF. The CDR3 nucleotides are TGCGCCAGCAGCAGGGACAGGCCAAACAATGAGCAGTTCTTC.

The CDR3 nucleotides read TGTGCCATCAGATCGGACGGGAGCTCCTACGAGCAGTACTTC. As protein: CAIRSDGSSYEQYF. The rearrangement joins TRBV10-3 to TRBJ2-7, with D possibly TRBD2 on 6 matching bases. V shed 6 bases and J shed 0 bases, with 12 bases lying between them. This CDR3 has 14 amino acids. Per germline, CDR1 ENHRY and CDR2 SYGVKD.

The CDR3 here is CATSGDRAVGNTIYF. CDR3 sequence (DNA): TGTGCCACCAGCGGGGACAGGGCGGTGGGAAACACCATATATTTT. V and J are TRBV15 and TRBJ1-3; 9 nucleotides match TRBD1. Germline V gives CDR1 LNHNV, CDR2 YYDKDF (reference sequence). There are 15 residues in the CDR3. The J segment lost 4 bases and the V segment lost 5 bases, leaving 6 bases of the junction unmatched. Supplemented by reference TRBV15 and TRBJ1-3, the full variable domain reads DAMVIQNPRYQVTQFGKPVTLSCSQTLNHNVMYWYQQKSSQAPKLLFHYYDKDFNNEADTPDNFQSRRPNTSFCFLDIRSPGLGDTAMYLCATSGDRAVGNTIYFGEGSWLTVV.

This chain uses TRBV24-1 with TRBJ2-1; 11 bases match TRBD2. From germline, CDR1 is KGHDR and CDR2 SFDVKD. There are 16 residues in the CDR3. Trimming took 3 bases from V and 6 from J; bases not matched to a gene: 6. The DNA for the CDR3 is TGTGCCACCAGTGATCCCGGCGGGACTAGCGGCAATGAGCAGTTCTTC. The encoded protein is CATSDPGGTSGNEQFF.

This chain uses TRBV30 with TRBJ1-2, with a tentative D call TRBD1 (5 bases). Germline V CDR1 and CDR2: GTSNPN, SVGIG (reference sequence). This CDR3 region has 13 residues. Trimming left V 3 bases short and J 4 bases short, with 12 bases between. CDR3 protein: CAWSPDRSYGYTF. The DNA for the CDR3 is TGTGCCTGGAGCCCCGACAGAAGCTATGGCTACACCTTC. Together with reference TRBV30 and TRBJ1-2, the CDR3 gives the full variable domain: SQTIHQWPATLVQPVGSPLSLECTVEGTSNPNLYWYRQAAGRGLQLLFYSVGIGQISSEVPQNLSASRPQDRQFILSSKKLLLSDSGFYLCAWSPDRSYGYTFGSGTRLTVV.

V gene TRBV9 combines with J gene TRBJ2-5; 14 bases line up with TRBD2. In germline, CDR1 is SGDLS, CDR2 YYNGEE. This CDR3 region has 16 residues. With V trimmed by 3 bases and J by 4 bases, 5 bases remained unmatched. This CDR3 is CASSAYGLAGGETQYF. The DNA for the CDR3 is TGTGCCAGCAGCGCCTACGGACTAGCGGGAGGAGAGACCCAGTACTTC.

This clone was seen only once. V is TRBV30 and J is TRBJ2-1; the match to TRBD2 covers 8 bases. The germline gives CDR1 GTSNPN, CDR2 SVGIG (reference sequence). Trimming removed 2 bases from V and 7 bases from J; junction bases left unmatched: 4. This CDR3 has 13 residues. CDR3 sequence: CAWSRGLVNEQFF. The CDR3 DNA follows: TGTGCCTGGAGTCGGGGACTAGTAAATGAGCAGTTCTTC. Full variable domain (rest looked up from reference TRBV30 and TRBJ2-1): SQTIHQWPATLVQPVGSPLSLECTVEGTSNPNLYWYRQAAGRGLQLLFYSVGIGQISSEVPQNLSASRPQDRQFILSSKKLLLSDSGFYLCAWSRGLVNEQFFGPGTRLTVL.

The chain recombines TRBV2 with TRBJ2-5; maybe TRBD1 (5 bases). Germline V gene data show CDR1 as SNHLY and CDR2 as FYNNEI. V was trimmed by 8 bases and J by 5 bases, leaving 9 bases between them. The CDR3 contains 11 residues. The chain's CDR3 is CASQGWETQYF. The DNA for the CDR3 is TGTGCCAGCCAGGGTTGGGAGACCCAGTACTTC.

The chain recombines TRBV19 with TRBJ1-3, with TRBD1 as a possible D gene (6 bases). There are 13 residues in the CDR3. Trimming took 11 bases from V and 4 from J, leaving 15 bases between them. In germline, CDR1 is LNHDA, CDR2 SQIVND (reference sequence). The CDR3 loop is CAAYRVGGNTIYF. The CDR3 nucleotides are TGTGCCGCTTACAGGGTCGGAGGAAACACCATATATTTT.

The chain recombines TRBV5-1 with TRBJ1-1; D might be TRBD1 (5 bases). Germline assignment: CDR1 SGHRS and CDR2 YFSETQ. Between the trimmed V and J ends, which lost 3 bases and 3 bases, there was a span of 12 bases. The CDR3 is 14 residues long. CDR3 sequence reads: CASSSGLPYTEAFF. The CDR3 DNA sequence: TGCGCCAGCAGCTCGGGACTTCCTTACACTGAAGCTTTCTTT.

The genes are TRBV5-1 and TRBJ2-1; weak D call: TRBD1 (6 bases). This CDR3 is built from 16 residues. V was trimmed by 3 bases and J by 0 bases, leaving 13 bases between them. Germline-derived CDR1 and CDR2 are SGHRS and YFSETQ. DNA for the CDR3: TGCGCCAGCAGCTCCTGGGACATCAGCTCCTACAATGAGCAGTTCTTC. It encodes CASSSWDISSYNEQFF.

The chain links TRBV9 to TRBJ2-6, with D maybe TRBD1 (6 bases). The CDR3 totals 18 residues. CDR1 SGDLS and CDR2 YYNGEE come from the germline V gene. V was trimmed by 0 bases and J by 0 bases, leaving 13 bases between them. CDR3 sequence reads: CASSVVGQGSSGANVLTF. The DNA for the CDR3 is TGTGCCAGCAGCGTAGTGGGACAAGGGAGCTCTGGGGCCAACGTCCTGACTTTC.

This clone was picked up one time. This sequence joins TRBV5-1 and TRBJ2-3; 9 nucleotides line up with TRBD2. The CDR3 loop spans 17 amino acids. Germline V gene data show CDR1 as SGHRS and CDR2 as YFSETQ. The ends lost 1 base at V and 2 bases at J; junction bases unmatched: 8. The CDR3 DNA is TGCGCCAGCAGCTTGCGGCCCCTAGCGGGAACCACAGATACGCAGTATTTT. This sequence encodes CASSLRPLAGTTDTQYF.

V and J are TRBV10-3 and TRBJ1-1, with D maybe TRBD1 (6 bases). This CDR3 has 13 residues. V was trimmed by 3 bases and J by 7 bases, leaving 12 bases between them. Germline V gene sequence: CDR1 ENHRY, CDR2 SYGVKD. In DNA, the CDR3 is TGTGCCATCAGTGAATCGGACAGTTTTGAAGCTTTCTTT. This encodes CAISESDSFEAFF.

V usage is TRBV18 and J usage is TRBJ1-1; D gene ambiguous. The CDR3 is made up of 15 amino acids. V was shortened by 3 bases and J by 1 base, with 12 bases between the two germline ends. Germline CDR1 reads KGHSH; CDR2 reads LQKENI. CDR3 bases: TGTGCCAGCTCACCCCCAGCGTCCCGGAACACTGAAGCTTTCTTT. The encoded protein is CASSPPASRNTEAFF.

The chain employs TRBV5-4 and TRBJ1-2; a possible D gene is TRBD1 (6 bases). CDR1 and CDR2 (germline): SGHNT, YYREEE (reference sequence). V was cut by 1 base and J by 5 bases, with 12 bases left in between. This CDR3 spans 14 amino acids. CDR3: CASSLRGARYGYTF. As DNA, the CDR3 is TGTGCCAGCAGCTTGCGGGGGGCGCGTTATGGCTACACCTTC.

J is TRBJ1-5 and V is TRBV9; 7 positions match TRBD1. This CDR3 region has 14 residues. Unmatched junction bases numbered 4, after V lost 4 bases and J lost 3 bases. Per the germline V gene, CDR1 is SGDLS and CDR2 is YYNGEE. The CDR3, as DNA: TGTGCCAGCAGCCCCGGGACAGACAATCAGCCCCAGCATTTT. Translating gives CASSPGTDNQPQHF.

The chain recombines TRBV28 with TRBJ2-2; 11 positions agree with TRBD2. CDR3 length: 13 residues. The germline V gene has CDR1 MDHEN and CDR2 SYDVKM. V gave up 4 bases and J gave up 16 bases; unmatched junction bases: 8. The CDR3 reads CASSSERLAGRFF. In DNA form, the CDR3 reads TGTGCCAGCAGTTCCGAAAGACTAGCGGGACGGTTTTTT.

The genes are TRBV28 and TRBJ2-2; D possibly corresponds to TRBD1 (5 bases). Between the trimmed V and J ends, which lost 6 bases and 0 bases, there was a span of 14 bases. This CDR3 region has 16 residues. The germline gives CDR1 MDHEN, CDR2 SYDVKM. This chain's CDR3 is CASRIRTPANTGELFF. The CDR3 nucleotides read TGTGCCAGCAGAATTCGGACACCCGCGAACACCGGGGAGCTGTTTTTT.

The gene calls are TRBV7-8 and TRBJ1-5, with TRBD1 as a possible D gene (5 bases). There are 19 residues in the CDR3. The V gene lost 7 bases and the J gene lost 0 bases, with 25 bases spanning the gap. Germline CDR1 SGHVS, CDR2 FQNEAQ. This chain's CDR3 is CASNEPGWVHLDSNQPQHF. The DNA for the CDR3 is TGTGCCAGCAACGAACCAGGGTGGGTTCATCTAGATAGCAATCAGCCCCAGCATTTT.